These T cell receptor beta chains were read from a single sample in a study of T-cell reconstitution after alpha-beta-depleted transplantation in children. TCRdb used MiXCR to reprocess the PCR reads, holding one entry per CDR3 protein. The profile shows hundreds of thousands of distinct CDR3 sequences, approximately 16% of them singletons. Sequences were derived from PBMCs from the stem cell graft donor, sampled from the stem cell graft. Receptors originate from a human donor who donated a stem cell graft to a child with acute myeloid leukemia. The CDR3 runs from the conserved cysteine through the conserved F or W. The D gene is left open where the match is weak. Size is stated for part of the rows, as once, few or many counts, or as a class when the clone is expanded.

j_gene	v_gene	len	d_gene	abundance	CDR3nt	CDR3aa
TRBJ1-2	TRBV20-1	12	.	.	TGCAGTGCTATGTCCCCTAACTATGGCTACACCTTC	CSAMSPNYGYTF
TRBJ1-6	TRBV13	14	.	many	TGTGCCAGCAGCTTAGGGACAGCCGGTTCACCCCTCCACTTT	CASSLGTAGSPLHF
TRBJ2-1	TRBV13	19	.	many	TGTGCCAGCAGCTTAGGGGGGTGGTCAGCGGAGCACGCTTCGCGGGAGCAGTTCTTC	CASSLGGWSAEHASREQFF
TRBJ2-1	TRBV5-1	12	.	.	TGCGCCAGCAGCGGGGGAGAGGAAGGTTGCCTCTTC	CASSGGEEGCLF
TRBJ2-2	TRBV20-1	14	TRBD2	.	TGCAGTGCTAGTACGGGGGGAAACACCGGGGAGCTGTTTTTT	CSASTGGNTGELFF
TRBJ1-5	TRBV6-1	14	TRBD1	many	TGTGCCAGCTGTAGGGACAGTAGCAATCAGCCCCAGCATTTT	CASCRDSSNQPQHF
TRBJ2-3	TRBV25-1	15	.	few	TGTGCCAGCAGTGAATCGGGCCGAACCACAGATACGCAGTATTTT	CASSESGRTTDTQYF
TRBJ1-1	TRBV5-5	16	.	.	TGTGCCAGCAGTGATACTAGACAGATTAGTAACACTGAAGCTTTCTTT	CASSDTRQISNTEAFF
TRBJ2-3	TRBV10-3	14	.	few	TGTGCCACCAGGCCCTCGCTAGCGACTTCTACGCAGTATTTT	CATRPSLATSTQYF
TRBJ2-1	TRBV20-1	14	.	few	TGCAGTGCTGGGGTGACTTCCACCTACAATGAGCAGTTCTTC	CSAGVTSTYNEQFF
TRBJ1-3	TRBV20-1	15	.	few	TGCAGTGCTAGCGACCCGTGGAGCTCTGGAAACACCATATATTTT	CSASDPWSSGNTIYF
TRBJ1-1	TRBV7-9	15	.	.	TGTGCCAGCAACCCTTCGGGCTCAAGAGGCACTGAAGCTTTCTTT	CASNPSGSRGTEAFF
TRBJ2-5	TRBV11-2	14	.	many	TGTGCCAGCAGCTTATTGAGGAATCAAGAGACCCAGTACTTC	CASSLLRNQETQYF
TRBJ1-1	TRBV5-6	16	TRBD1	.	TGTGCCAGCAGCTGGTCGACAGGGACTTATAGCACTGAAGCTTTCTTT	CASSWSTGTYSTEAFF
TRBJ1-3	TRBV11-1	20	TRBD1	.	TGTGCCAGCAGCCAGACGGGACAGGGGGCCTCGTGGGACTCTGGAAACACCATATATTTT	CASSQTGQGASWDSGNTIYF
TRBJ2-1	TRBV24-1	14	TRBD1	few	TGTGCCACCAGTCCGGGACAGGGGGTCGATGAGCAGTTCTTC	CATSPGQGVDEQFF
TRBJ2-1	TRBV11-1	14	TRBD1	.	TGTGCCAGCAGACCCGGGACAGGGGCCGGGAAGCTGTTCTTC	CASRPGTGAGKLFF
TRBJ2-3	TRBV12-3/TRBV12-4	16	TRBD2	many	TGTGCCAGCAGTTTGACTAGCGGGGGACTCACAGATACGCAGTATTTT	CASSLTSGGLTDTQYF
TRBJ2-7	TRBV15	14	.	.	TGTGCCACCAGCAGAGATCGCAGGGCATCCGAGCAGTACTTC	CATSRDRRASEQYF
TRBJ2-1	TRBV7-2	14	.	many	TGTGCCAGCAGCTTAGGATCGGGGAACAATGAGCAGTTCTTC	CASSLGSGNNEQFF
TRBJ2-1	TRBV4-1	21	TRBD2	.	TGCGCCAGCAGCCAAGTGGGACTAGCGGGGGCTTATTCTAGCTCCTACAATGAGCAGTTCTTC	CASSQVGLAGAYSSSYNEQFF
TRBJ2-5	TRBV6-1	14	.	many	TGTGCCAGCAGCCCTGGACACGACCAAGAGACCCAGTACTTC	CASSPGHDQETQYF
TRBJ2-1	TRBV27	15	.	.	TGTGCCAGCAGTTCACCACACGTGGGTGACAATGAGCAGTTCTTC	CASSSPHVGDNEQFF
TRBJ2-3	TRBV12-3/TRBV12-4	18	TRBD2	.	TGTGCCAGCACCTCCGGGACTAGCGTGATTCCTAGCACAGATACGCAGTATTTT	CASTSGTSVIPSTDTQYF
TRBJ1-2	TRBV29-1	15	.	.	TGCAGCGTTGATCCAAGAACAGGATCTAAAGATGGCTACACCTTC	CSVDPRTGSKDGYTF
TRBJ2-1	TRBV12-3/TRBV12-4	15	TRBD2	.	TGTGCCAGCAGTTTACGGCGCGGGGGGGCTGCTGAGCAGTTCTTC	CASSLRRGGAAEQFF
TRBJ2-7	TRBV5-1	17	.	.	TGCGCCAGCAGCTTCCAGGGTGGTTCGCGGTCCCTATACGAGCAGTACTTC	CASSFQGGSRSLYEQYF
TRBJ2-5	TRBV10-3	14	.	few	TGTGCCACCACTCCGGGACTCCCTAAAGAGACCCAGTACTTC	CATTPGLPKETQYF
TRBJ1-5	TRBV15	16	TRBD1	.	TGTGCCACCAGCAGATCCGGGACAGGGGTTCCTCAGCCCCAGCATTTT	CATSRSGTGVPQPQHF
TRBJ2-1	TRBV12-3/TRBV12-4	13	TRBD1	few	TGTGCCAGCAGACTGGACAGGGGCTATGAGCAGTTCTTC	CASRLDRGYEQFF
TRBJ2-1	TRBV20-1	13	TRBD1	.	TGCAGTGCTAGAACGGGACAGATCAATGAGCAGTTCTTC	CSARTGQINEQFF
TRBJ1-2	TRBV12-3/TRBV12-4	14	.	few	TGTGCCAGTCAGTGGGGAGGGGGGCAATACGGCTACACCTTC	CASQWGGGQYGYTF
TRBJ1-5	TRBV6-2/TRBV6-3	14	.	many	TGTGCCAGCAGTAGGAGACAGACTTATCAGCCCCAGCATTTT	CASSRRQTYQPQHF
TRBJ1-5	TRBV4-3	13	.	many	TGCGCCAGCAGCCAAGACTACGCTCAGCCCCAGCATTTT	CASSQDYAQPQHF
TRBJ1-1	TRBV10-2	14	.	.	TGCGCCAGCAGTGAGTCCCAGGGGAACACTGAAGCTTTCTTT	CASSESQGNTEAFF
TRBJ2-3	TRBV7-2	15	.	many	TGTGCCAGCAGCGTAGGAGCAGGGACCACAGATACGCAGTATTTT	CASSVGAGTTDTQYF
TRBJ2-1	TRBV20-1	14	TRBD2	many	TGCAGTGCTAGAAAAGTGGGAGGGTACAATGAGCAGTTCTTC	CSARKVGGYNEQFF